This T cell receptor beta chain emerged from a study of early stage breast cancer tumors. Study results and caveats: Functional markers like CD4, CD8 and FOXP3 were missed in bulk sequencing. In most of the 16 patients, blood comparison separated tumor from normal breast. Tumors had approximately 2.4-fold higher T cell density than normal breast.

This clone was observed a few times. Its antigen is unidentified. The conserved phenylalanine or tryptophan is not found at the CDR3 terminus, so this likely reflects a read error. It is unclear where the CDR3 begins or ends on the DNA, so no DNA is shown, and the CDR3 is as TCRdb lists it. This table comes from immunoSEQ multiplex PCR, and its TCRdb copy is limited to in-frame clones, with some not included. The profile shows about 28,000 clones, almost 75% of them singletons. The CDR3 numbers 11 amino acids, ends counted. CDR1 MNHEY and CDR2 SMNVEV come from the germline V gene (reference sequence).

Sequenced: blood. The sequence came from a person between 35 and 49 years old with breast cancer. V is TRBV27 and J is TRBJ1-6; the table calls TRBD1, which could not be checked here. CDR3 region: CASSTTGSQAV.